This passage covers 17 T cell receptor beta chains from one sample sequenced in a study of T cell responses to AZD1222 COVID-19 vaccine. Data came from immunoSEQ multiplex PCR; TCRdb stores just in-frame clones and leaves some out. The sample lists some 120,000 clones; around 84% were seen once. The sequenced sample was peripheral blood, obtained on day 0 of AZD1222 vaccination. The receptors were gathered from an adult in good health.

This clone was counted once. The V and J genes are TRBV27 and TRBJ1-1, with D maybe TRBD1 (5 bases). Germline values: CDR1 MNHEY, CDR2 SMNVEV (reference sequence). V was pared by 6 bases and J by 4 bases, with 12 bases between. The CDR3 totals 13 residues. CDR3 DNA sequence: TGTGCCAGCAGATCCACGGGGGTCACTGAAGCTTTCTTT. It encodes CASRSTGVTEAFF.

Only a few counts were recorded for this clone. J is TRBJ1-6 and V is TRBV28, with 9 bases lining up with TRBD1. The CDR3 has 14 amino acids. Germline V gives CDR1 MDHEN, CDR2 SYDVKM. Germline trimming cut 7 bases from V and 7 bases from J; bases unmatched to any gene: 5. The CDR3 sequence is CASTSGQGNSPLHF. As DNA, the CDR3 is TGTGCCAGCACCTCAGGACAGGGGAATTCACCCCTCCACTTT.

The CDR3 sequence is CASSLVSVRETQYF. In DNA, the CDR3 is TGTGCCAGCAGCTTGGTCTCTGTCCGAGAGACCCAGTACTTC. The V gene is TRBV5-6, the J gene TRBJ2-5; no firm D call. V lost 0 bases to trimming and J lost 4 bases, with 10 bases between them. The germline CDR1 and CDR2 sequences are SGHDT and YYEEEE. This CDR3 spans 14 amino acids.

The CDR3 sequence is CASSQDHREDEQFF. Here the CDR3 DNA reads TGCGCCAGCAGCCAAGATCATAGGGAGGATGAGCAGTTCTTC. The rearrangement joins TRBV4-3 to TRBJ2-1; maybe TRBD2 (6 bases). Trimming removed 0 bases from V and 8 bases from J, with 11 bases in between. Germline assignment: CDR1 LGHNA and CDR2 YSLEER. This CDR3 spans 14 amino acids.

The chain combines TRBV12-3 or TRBV12-4 with TRBJ1-2, with TRBD1 identical over 8 bases. The V gene end was trimmed by 7 bases and the J gene end by 8 bases; junction bases not matched to a gene: 9. This CDR3 region has 13 residues. The CDR3 DNA follows: TGTGCCAGCACCAATCAGGGGGCTGGAGGCTACACCTTC. This gives the protein CASTNQGAGGYTF.

The chain uses TRBV19 and TRBJ1-2; a weak D match, TRBD1 (6 bases). Germline loops: CDR1 LNHDA, CDR2 SQIVND (reference sequence). Between the trimmed V and J ends, which lost 4 bases and 4 bases, there was a span of 25 bases. CDR3 length: 18 residues. The CDR3 loop reads CASSNPRASEGVGYGYTF. The CDR3 DNA follows: TGTGCCAGTAGTAATCCCCGGGCATCGGAGGGGGTCGGCTATGGCTACACCTTC. Full variable domain (missing parts from reference TRBV19 and TRBJ1-2): DGGITQSPKYLFRKEGQNVTLSCEQNLNHDAMYWYRQDPGQGLRLIYYSQIVNDFQKGDIAEGYSVSREKKESFPLTVTSAQKNPTAFYLCASSNPRASEGVGYGYTFGSGTRLTVV.

This chain connects TRBV6-1 to TRBJ2-1; 7 nucleotides agree with TRBD2. Germline values: CDR1 MNHNS, CDR2 SASEGT. The CDR3 has 17 residues. V was clipped by 1 base and J by 1 base; unmatched bases: 7. The CDR3 DNA reads TGTGCCAGCAGTGAAGGTGCTCTAGCGGTTTCCTACAATGAGCAGTTCTTC. It codes for CASSEGALAVSYNEQFF.

The chain is built from TRBV6-4 and TRBJ2-3, with 8 bases fitting TRBD2. V shed 4 bases and J 2 bases; nucleotides not matched to a gene: 2. CDR1 and CDR2 from the germline V gene are MRHNA and SNTAGT. There are 14 residues in the CDR3. Here the CDR3 reads CASSGAGDTDTQYF. CDR3 coding DNA: TGTGCCAGCAGTGGAGCGGGAGACACAGATACGCAGTATTTT.

DNA for the CDR3: TGTGCCAGCTCACCTGCCGGGACAGGGGTGTATGGCTACACCTTC. Translating it yields CASSPAGTGVYGYTF. This chain connects TRBV18 to TRBJ1-2, with TRBD1 matching 10 bases. Per germline, CDR1 KGHSH and CDR2 LQKENI. This CDR3 region has 15 residues. The V segment lost 3 bases and the J segment 5 bases; nucleotides outside the gene matches: 6.

In its sample, this clone was seen once. This chain links TRBV19 with TRBJ1-1; D not resolved. Trimming left V 7 bases short and J 6 bases short, with 18 bases between. In germline, CDR1 is LNHDA, CDR2 SQIVND (reference sequence). The CDR3 loop spans 14 amino acids. The CDR3 nucleotides are TGTGCCAGTAAATCGGGTGGAGAATCCGCTGAAGCTTTCTTT. Translated, it gives CASKSGGESAEAFF. Drawing the rest from reference TRBV19 and TRBJ1-1, the complete variable domain is DGGITQSPKYLFRKEGQNVTLSCEQNLNHDAMYWYRQDPGQGLRLIYYSQIVNDFQKGDIAEGYSVSREKKESFPLTVTSAQKNPTAFYLCASKSGGESAEAFFGQGTRLTVV.

The chain joins TRBV6-5 to TRBJ1-1, with a weak D call TRBD1 (6 bases). With 5 bases removed from V and 1 base from J, the gap between germline ends came to 11 bases. The CDR3 consists of 14 residues. CDR1 and CDR2 (germline): MNHEY, SVGAGI. The CDR3 loop reads CASSRGGTNTEAFF. The CDR3 bases are TGTGCCAGCAGTCGAGGGGGTACGAACACTGAAGCTTTCTTT.

V gene TRBV7-9 combines with J gene TRBJ2-5; D is perhaps TRBD1 (8 bases). CDR1 is SEHNR and CDR2 is FQNEAQ in the germline V gene (reference sequence). The CDR3 consists of 16 residues. With 4 bases removed from V and 0 bases from J, the gap between germline ends came to 15 bases. Here the CDR3 DNA reads TGTGCCAGCAGCTCAAAGCGGGACAGGTACCAAGAGACCCAGTACTTC. Its protein is CASSSKRDRYQETQYF.

V and J are TRBV2 and TRBJ1-5; D ambiguous. In germline, CDR1 is SNHLY, CDR2 FYNNEI. Trimming removed 4 bases at V and 3 bases at J, with 16 bases between. This CDR3 is 16 amino acids long. CDR3: CASSGPYRDLNQPQHF. Here the CDR3 DNA reads TGTGCCAGCAGTGGGCCCTACCGGGATCTCAATCAGCCCCAGCATTTT.

The chain uses TRBV2 and TRBJ2-1; 10 bases fit TRBD1. CDR3 length: 14 residues. Germline CDR1 reads SNHLY; CDR2 reads FYNNEI. V shed 6 bases and J 7 bases; nucleotides not matched to a gene: 6. The CDR3 region has the DNA TGTGCCAGCAGACGCCGGGACAGGGGTAATGAGCAGTTCTTC. Translation: CASRRRDRGNEQFF.

The chain recombines TRBV6-1 with TRBJ2-5; TRBD1 is a possible D gene (6 bases). Germline CDR1 MNHNS, CDR2 SASEGT. The CDR3 sequence is 13 residues long. The V end was cut by 5 bases, the J end by 5 bases, with 12 bases between. CDR3 coding DNA: TGTGCCAGCAGTCAGGGTCAGGGGGAGACCCAGTACTTC. The encoded protein is CASSQGQGETQYF.

The V call is TRBV9, the J call TRBJ1-2, with 7 positions matching TRBD1. The germline V gene has CDR1 SGDLS and CDR2 YYNGEE. The length of the CDR3 is 17 residues. J lost 0 bases, V lost 3 bases, and 11 bases had no gene match. The DNA for the CDR3 is TGTGCCAGCAGCGAGAGACAGGGCGTCTCAACTAACTATGGCTACACCTTC. It yields the protein CASSERQGVSTNYGYTF.

The V and J genes are TRBV6-1 and TRBJ2-7; D possibly corresponds to TRBD1 (5 bases). The CDR3 is 15 residues long. Germline CDR1 and CDR2: MNHNS and SASEGT. Deletions cut 1 base from V and 2 bases from J, with 12 bases between. The CDR3: CASSEGAGSPYEQYF. CDR3 coding DNA: TGTGCCAGCAGTGAAGGGGCAGGGTCACCCTACGAGCAGTACTTC.